This T cell receptor beta chain was observed in a study of T cell repertoires in cytomegalovirus infection. Study-wide background: An indication of both CMV infection and matching HLA type came from public TCR beta signatures.

V lost 3 bases to trimming and J lost 7 bases, with 24 bases between them. The CDR3 runs 17 residues. Germline values: CDR1 MNHEY, CDR2 SMNVEV (reference sequence). MiXCR was run by TCRdb on the reads, yielding one entry per CDR3 protein. The sample includes 200,000 to 250,000 distinct CDR3 sequences, 22% seen only once; the top ten take about 18%. Study-level results: The cumulative frequency of public TCR beta families identified carriers of CMV plus the relevant HLA.

This clonotype has at least ten counts. Its antigen remains unidentified. The TCR sequence derives from a human donor in good health (CMV status not recorded). Some clones in this sample may be carry-over from other donors' samples. The specimen sequenced was CD8+ T cells from PBMCs. This chain links TRBV27 with TRBJ1-2; weak D call: TRBD1 (5 bases). The CDR3: CASSLQTPGLSKGGYTF. In DNA, the CDR3 is TGTGCCAGCAGTTTGCAAACTCCGGGACTCTCCAAGGGTGGCTACACCTTC.